The source of this T cell receptor beta chain is a study of T cell responses to AZD1222 COVID-19 vaccine. Study outcomes and limitations: Baseline seropositives among AZD1222 recipients totaled only five or six. Nearly half of spike-specific TCRs reportedly target unmutated variant regions.

V shed 3 bases and J shed 3 bases, with 14 bases lying between them. The CDR3 extends over 15 amino acids. From germline, CDR1 is WNHNN and CDR2 SYGVQD (reference sequence). Assay used: immunoSEQ multiplex PCR; TCRdb lists only in-frame clones, some missing. The sample lists about 130,000 clones, 90% occurring once. Points on this clone: Its antigen remains unknown.

Source: peripheral blood, taken on day 0 of MenACWY control vaccination. This chain links TRBV10-1 with TRBJ2-5; D remains unclear. The TCR originated in an adult in good health. This CDR3 is CASSDHLGPEETQYF. The DNA of the CDR3 is TGCGCCAGCAGTGACCACTTAGGACCAGAAGAGACCCAGTACTTC.